Shown below are 26 T cell receptor beta chains from a single sample sequenced in a study of cytomegalovirus exposure and HLA in healthy donors. The primer mix had 60 Vbeta and 13 Jbeta primers. Assay: immunoSEQ multiplex PCR; the TCRdb copy retains only in-frame clones and omits some. The sample includes 250,000 or so clones, around 81% of them seen just once. The sequencing sample was made of PBMCs. These receptors came from a woman in her fifties or sixties in good health and CMV-seropositive.

The chain employs TRBV19 and TRBJ2-1; D might be TRBD2 (5 bases). V was pared by 3 bases and J by 6 bases, with 9 bases between. Germline lookup yields CDR1 LNHDA and CDR2 SQIVND (reference sequence). The CDR3 length is 13 residues. CDR3 sequence reads: CASSIRDGNEQFF. CDR3 DNA: TGTGCCAGTAGTATTCGGGATGGCAATGAGCAGTTCTTC. Full variable domain (outside the CDR3, taken from reference TRBV19 and TRBJ2-1): DGGITQSPKYLFRKEGQNVTLSCEQNLNHDAMYWYRQDPGQGLRLIYYSQIVNDFQKGDIAEGYSVSREKKESFPLTVTSAQKNPTAFYLCASSIRDGNEQFFGPGTRLTVL.

This clone was found a few times. Relative to the germline gene, one junction end is altered; a read error may explain this. The genes are TRBV30 and TRBJ2-3; weak D call: TRBD2 (7 bases). From germline, CDR1 is GTSNPN and CDR2 SVGIG (reference sequence). The CDR3 extends over 15 amino acids. The CDR3 protein is CAGRWRGRPTDTQYF. The CDR3 bases are TGTGCCGGGAGATGGCGGGGGCGACCTACAGATACGCAGTATTTT.

The chain joins TRBV5-4 to TRBJ2-2; 12 nucleotides match TRBD2. V shed 4 bases, J shed 2 bases, and the junction held 6 bases outside the gene matches. The CDR3 is 17 amino acids. Looked up from germline, CDR1 is SGHNT and CDR2 is YYREEE (reference sequence). The DNA of the CDR3 is TGTGCCAGCAGCCGGGTACTAGCGGGAGGTAACACCGGGGAGCTGTTTTTT. Encoded protein: CASSRVLAGGNTGELFF.

The chain couples TRBV7-6 to TRBJ2-1, with TRBD2 matching over 10 bases. The CDR3 sequence is 15 residues long. The junction had 3 bases not matched to a gene; V was cut back by 2 bases and J by 5 bases. Germline loops: CDR1 SGHVS, CDR2 FNYEAQ. This CDR3 reads CASSLLAGAHNEQFF. The CDR3 nucleotides read TGTGCCAGCAGCTTACTAGCGGGAGCCCACAATGAGCAGTTCTTC.

This clone occurred a few times. The V gene is TRBV6-1, the J gene TRBJ1-2; no clear D gene. Trimming pared 2 bases from V and 8 bases from J, leaving 15 bases between. The length of the CDR3 is 14 residues. Germline CDR1 is MNHNS and CDR2 is SASEGT. The CDR3 DNA sequence: TGTGCCAGCAGTGAAACCGGGGAGGGTTGGGGCTACACCTTC. Its protein is CASSETGEGWGYTF.

The chain uses TRBV6-1 and TRBJ1-5, with D hard to call. The CDR3 is made up of 13 amino acids. CDR1 MNHNS and CDR2 SASEGT come from the germline V gene. Trimming took 11 bases from V and 2 from J, leaving 13 bases between them. The CDR3 nucleotides read TGTGCCGGCCAGCCAGCGGGCAATCAGCCCCAGCATTTT. This translates into CAGQPAGNQPQHF.

The genes are TRBV7-9 and TRBJ1-5, with 7 bases identical to TRBD1. Germline CDR1 reads SEHNR; CDR2 reads FQNEAQ (reference sequence). V gave up 1 base and J gave up 4 bases; unmatched junction bases: 7. The length of the CDR3 is 16 residues. The CDR3 loop reads CASSLGGTAINQPQHF. CDR3 DNA sequence: TGTGCCAGCAGCTTAGGGGGGACAGCAATAAATCAGCCCCAGCATTTT.

The chain links TRBV4-2 to TRBJ1-5; D is unclear. The CDR3 is 13 residues long. The V end was cut by 0 bases, the J end by 7 bases, with 7 bases between. The germline CDR1 and CDR2 sequences are LGHNA and YNFKEQ. The CDR3 DNA reads TGTGCCAGCAGCCAAGACGGCGGACAGCCCCAGCATTTT. Protein: CASSQDGGQPQHF.

The chain recombines TRBV18 with TRBJ2-7; TRBD2 matches at 11 bases. The V gene's germline CDR1 is KGHSH and CDR2 LQKENI. V lost 5 bases and J lost 3; bases outside the gene matches: 3. The CDR3 is made up of 14 amino acids. The CDR3 reads CASSAGTSGYEQYF. DNA for the CDR3: TGTGCCAGCTCAGCCGGGACTAGCGGCTACGAGCAGTACTTC. Using reference TRBV18 and TRBJ2-7 for the parts outside the CDR3, the full variable domain is NAGVMQNPRHLVRRRGQEARLRCSPMKGHSHVYWYRQLPEEGLKFMVYLQKENIIDESGMPKERFSAEFPKEGPSILRIQQVVRGDSAAYFCASSAGTSGYEQYFGPGTRLTVT.

The CDR3 nucleotides are TGCGCCAGCAGCCAAGATGTCGGACAGGGAATTGCGCCCCAGCATTTT. Translating it yields CASSQDVGQGIAPQHF. The V and J genes are TRBV4-1 and TRBJ1-5; 8 nucleotides agree with TRBD1. V was clipped by 0 bases and J by 9 bases; unmatched bases: 10. CDR1 MGHRA and CDR2 YSYEKL come from the germline V gene. The CDR3 sequence is 16 residues long.

This clone appeared a single time. The chain has TRBV5-6 and TRBJ2-3, with D maybe TRBD1 (7 bases). V lost 0 bases and J lost 7, with 15 bases in between. The CDR3 contains 15 residues. Germline loops: CDR1 SGHDT, CDR2 YYEEEE. This CDR3 is CASSLGGRGRYTQYF. DNA of the CDR3: TGTGCCAGCAGCTTGGGCGGCAGGGGGAGGTATACGCAGTATTTT.

This clone was seen a single time. This chain uses TRBV30 with TRBJ1-5; D unclear. The germline CDR1 and CDR2 sequences are GTSNPN and SVGIG (reference sequence). V shed 1 base and J shed 3 bases, with 10 bases lying between them. This CDR3 has 14 amino acids. The CDR3 protein is CAWSALQYNQPQHF. In DNA form, the CDR3 reads TGTGCCTGGAGTGCCCTACAGTACAATCAGCCCCAGCATTTT.

The rearrangement joins TRBV13 to TRBJ2-7, with D maybe TRBD1 (6 bases). This CDR3 is 15 amino acids long. Germline lookup yields CDR1 PRHDT and CDR2 FYEKMQ (reference sequence). The germline V and J ends were trimmed by 0 bases and 6 bases, with 15 bases remaining between them. CDR3 nucleotide sequence: TGTGCCAGCAGCTTAGGCCTAACAGGGAACGCCGAGCAGTACTTC. Its protein product is CASSLGLTGNAEQYF.

V gene TRBV28 combines with J gene TRBJ1-1, with D possibly being TRBD1 (6 bases). V was pared by 4 bases and J by 7 bases, with 10 bases between. CDR3 length: 12 residues. CDR1 and CDR2 (germline): MDHEN, SYDVKM. The CDR3 region has the DNA TGTGCCAGCAGTTCTGGACAGCTTGAAGCTTTCTTT. It encodes CASSSGQLEAFF.

V usage is TRBV15 and J usage is TRBJ2-7; possible D gene TRBD2, 6 bases. The CDR3 contains 14 residues. The germline gives CDR1 LNHNV, CDR2 YYDKDF (reference sequence). The germline V and J ends were trimmed by 3 bases and 2 bases, with 11 bases remaining between them. Written as DNA, the CDR3 is TGTGCCACCAGCAGTAGCGGCCTAACCTACGAGCAGTACTTC. Protein: CATSSSGLTYEQYF.

CDR3 DNA sequence: TGTGCCAGCAGCATAACAGGGCCCGGGGAGCTGTTTTTT. Protein product: CASSITGPGELFF. J is TRBJ2-2 and V is TRBV5-6; possibly TRBD1 for D (6 bases). Trimming cost V 4 bases and J 6 bases, with 10 bases left between them. This CDR3 comprises 13 residues. The germline V gene encodes CDR1 SGHDT and CDR2 YYEEEE.

The chain links TRBV7-2 to TRBJ2-1; the match to TRBD2 covers 8 bases. The V and J ends lost 3 bases and 2 bases, in that order; junction bases with no gene match: 6. The CDR3 runs to 16 residues. The germline V gene encodes CDR1 SGHTA and CDR2 FQGNSA. The CDR3 here is CASSFTAGAAYNEQFF. In nucleotides, the CDR3 is TGTGCCAGCAGCTTTACAGCGGGAGCGGCCTACAATGAGCAGTTCTTC.

J is TRBJ2-7 and V is TRBV5-4, with 9 nucleotides matching TRBD2. Germline lookup yields CDR1 SGHNT and CDR2 YYREEE (reference sequence). The CDR3 has 16 residues. Germline trimming cut 0 bases from V and 3 bases from J; bases unmatched to any gene: 7. The CDR3 sequence is CASSLDGGRADYEQYF. The DNA of the CDR3 is TGTGCCAGCAGCTTGGACGGCGGGAGGGCCGACTACGAGCAGTACTTC.

This sequence joins TRBV5-4 and TRBJ2-1; possible D gene TRBD2, 5 bases. The V gene's germline CDR1 is SGHNT and CDR2 YYREEE (reference sequence). The CDR3 consists of 15 residues. The germline V and J ends were trimmed by 0 bases and 8 bases, with 15 bases remaining between them. CDR3 residues: CASSLVFGLKDEQFF. The CDR3 bases are TGTGCCAGCAGCTTGGTCTTCGGACTCAAGGATGAGCAGTTCTTC.

CDR3 DNA: TGCGCCAGCAGCTTGGAAGGTCTCCGGGAGGGTTACGAGCAGTACTTC. Amino acids: CASSLEGLREGYEQYF. The chain employs TRBV5-1 and TRBJ2-7; 8 bases map to TRBD2. The CDR3 spans 16 residues. Germline V gene data show CDR1 as SGHRS and CDR2 as YFSETQ. V lost 0 bases and J lost 4; bases outside the gene matches: 9.

The gene calls are TRBV5-4 and TRBJ2-5; TRBD2 matches 7 bases. CDR1 and CDR2 from the germline V gene are SGHNT and YYREEE (reference sequence). Unmatched junction bases numbered 5, after V lost 7 bases and J lost 5 bases. This CDR3 has 12 residues. Here the CDR3 DNA reads TGTGCCAGCGGAAGGGGAGGGGAGACCCAGTACTTC. It codes for CASGRGGETQYF.

The chain is built from TRBV5-1 and TRBJ1-5, with TRBD1 matching over 7 bases. CDR1 SGHRS and CDR2 YFSETQ come from the germline V gene. V was pared by 0 bases and J by 6 bases, with 6 bases of the junction left unmatched. The CDR3 spans 15 residues. Here the CDR3 reads CASSLEGGGTQPQHF. The CDR3 nucleotides are TGCGCCAGCAGCTTGGAAGGGGGCGGTACTCAGCCCCAGCATTTT.

J is TRBJ2-5 and V is TRBV28; 11 positions match TRBD1. The CDR3 has 15 amino acids. CDR1 MDHEN and CDR2 SYDVKM come from the germline V gene. The J segment lost 4 bases and the V segment lost 6 bases, leaving 7 bases of the junction unmatched. The CDR3 DNA reads as TGTGCCAGCAGCCTTCCGGGACAGGGGGGAGAGACCCAGTACTTC. It codes for CASSLPGQGGETQYF.

This clone appeared once. V is TRBV2 and J is TRBJ1-2; D unresolved. V was clipped by 2 bases and J by 6 bases, with 13 bases between them. The CDR3 contains 14 residues. Germline loops: CDR1 SNHLY, CDR2 FYNNEI. CDR3 coding DNA: TGTGCCAGCAGTGAACAGGCACTTTCTCATGGCTACACCTTC. This codes for CASSEQALSHGYTF. The full variable domain, rest sourced from reference TRBV2 and TRBJ1-2, is EPEVTQTPSHQVTQMGQEVILRCVPISNHLYFYWYRQILGQKVEFLVSFYNNEISEKSEIFDDQFSVERPDGSNFTLKIRSTKLEDSAMYFCASSEQALSHGYTFGSGTRLTVV.

The rearrangement joins TRBV30 to TRBJ2-7; D is perhaps TRBD1 (6 bases). The CDR3 has 13 amino acids. The V end lost 2 bases, the J end lost 3 bases, and 11 bases lay between the germline ends. Germline assignment: CDR1 GTSNPN and CDR2 SVGIG (reference sequence). The DNA for the CDR3 is TGTGCCTGGAGTACAGGGTTCGTCTACGAGCAGTACTTC. Translated, it gives CAWSTGFVYEQYF. Using reference TRBV30 and TRBJ2-7 for the parts outside the CDR3, the full variable domain is SQTIHQWPATLVQPVGSPLSLECTVEGTSNPNLYWYRQAAGRGLQLLFYSVGIGQISSEVPQNLSASRPQDRQFILSSKKLLLSDSGFYLCAWSTGFVYEQYFGPGTRLTVT.

This chain links TRBV7-9 with TRBJ2-2; perhaps TRBD2 as D (6 bases). The CDR3 runs to 15 residues. Trimming stripped 7 bases from V and 8 bases from J, with 20 bases between. Germline V gives CDR1 SEHNR, CDR2 FQNEAQ (reference sequence). The CDR3 DNA reads as TGTGCCAGCAACCCCCCAGGAGGGCCGGGTGGGGAGCTGTTTTTT. Translated, it gives CASNPPGGPGGELFF.